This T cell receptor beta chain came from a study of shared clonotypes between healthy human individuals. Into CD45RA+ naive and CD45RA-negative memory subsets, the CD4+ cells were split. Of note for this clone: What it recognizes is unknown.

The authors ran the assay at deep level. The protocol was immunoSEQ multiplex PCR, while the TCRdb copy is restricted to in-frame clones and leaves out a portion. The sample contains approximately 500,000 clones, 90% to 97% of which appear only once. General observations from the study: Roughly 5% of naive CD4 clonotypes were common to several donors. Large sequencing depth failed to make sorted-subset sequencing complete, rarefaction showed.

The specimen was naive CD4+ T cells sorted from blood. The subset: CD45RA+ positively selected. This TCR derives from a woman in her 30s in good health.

Here the CDR3 DNA reads TGTGCCAGTAGTATCCGGGATCAGCCCCAGCATTTT. Encoded protein: CASSIRDQPQHF. This sequence joins TRBV19 and TRBJ1-5; D is uncertain. This CDR3 contains 12 residues. Germline V gives CDR1 LNHDA, CDR2 SQIVND (reference sequence). V was pared by 3 bases and J by 5 bases, with 5 bases between.